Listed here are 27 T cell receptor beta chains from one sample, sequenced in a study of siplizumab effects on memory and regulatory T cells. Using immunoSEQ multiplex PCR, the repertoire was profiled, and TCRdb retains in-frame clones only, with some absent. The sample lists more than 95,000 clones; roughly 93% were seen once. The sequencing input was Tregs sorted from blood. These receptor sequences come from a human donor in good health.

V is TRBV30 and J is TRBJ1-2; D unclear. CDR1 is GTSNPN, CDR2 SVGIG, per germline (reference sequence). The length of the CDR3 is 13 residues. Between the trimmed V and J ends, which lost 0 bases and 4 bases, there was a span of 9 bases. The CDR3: CAWSVRRSYGYTF. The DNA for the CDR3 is TGTGCCTGGAGTGTACGGCGGAGCTATGGCTACACCTTC.

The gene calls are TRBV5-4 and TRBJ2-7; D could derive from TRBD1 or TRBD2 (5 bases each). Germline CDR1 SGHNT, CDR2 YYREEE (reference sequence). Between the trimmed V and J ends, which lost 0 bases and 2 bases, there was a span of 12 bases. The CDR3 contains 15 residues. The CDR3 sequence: CASSLGTGTAYEQYF. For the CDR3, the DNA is TGTGCCAGCAGCTTGGGAACGGGGACGGCCTACGAGCAGTACTTC.

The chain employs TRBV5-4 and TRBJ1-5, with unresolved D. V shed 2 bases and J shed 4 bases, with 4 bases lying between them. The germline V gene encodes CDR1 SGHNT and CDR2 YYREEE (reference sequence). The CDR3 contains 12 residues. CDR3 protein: CASSLGNQPQHF. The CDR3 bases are TGTGCCAGCAGCTTAGGGAATCAGCCCCAGCATTTT.

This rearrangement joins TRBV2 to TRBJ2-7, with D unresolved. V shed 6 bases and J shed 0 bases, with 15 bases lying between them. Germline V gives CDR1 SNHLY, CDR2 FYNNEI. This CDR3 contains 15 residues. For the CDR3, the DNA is TGTGCCAGCAGGACTTTAGGGTCGCGCTCCTACGAGCAGTACTTC. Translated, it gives CASRTLGSRSYEQYF. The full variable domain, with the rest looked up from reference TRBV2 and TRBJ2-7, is EPEVTQTPSHQVTQMGQEVILRCVPISNHLYFYWYRQILGQKVEFLVSFYNNEISEKSEIFDDQFSVERPDGSNFTLKIRSTKLEDSAMYFCASRTLGSRSYEQYFGPGTRLTVT.

In DNA form, the CDR3 reads TGCGCCAGCAGCCCTAACGGACAGTTCCAAGCTTTCTTT. Amino acid sequence: CASSPNGQFQAFF. The chain links TRBV4-1 to TRBJ1-1, with D tentatively TRBD1 (6 bases). CDR3 length: 13 residues. CDR1 and CDR2 from the germline V gene are MGHRA and YSYEKL. Trimming removed 4 bases at V and 9 bases at J, with 15 bases between.

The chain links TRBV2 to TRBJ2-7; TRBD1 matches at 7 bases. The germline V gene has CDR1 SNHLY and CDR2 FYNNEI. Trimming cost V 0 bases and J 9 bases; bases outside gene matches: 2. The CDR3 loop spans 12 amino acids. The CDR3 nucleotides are TGTGCCAGCAGTGAAGCCAGGGGGAGGCAGTACTTC. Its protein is CASSEARGRQYF.

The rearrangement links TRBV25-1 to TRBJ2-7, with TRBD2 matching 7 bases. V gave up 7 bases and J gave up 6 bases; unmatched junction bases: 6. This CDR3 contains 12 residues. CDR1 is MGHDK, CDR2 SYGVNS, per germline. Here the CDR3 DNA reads TGTGCCAGCAACGGGGGGTCGAGCGAGCAGTACTTC. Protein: CASNGGSSEQYF.

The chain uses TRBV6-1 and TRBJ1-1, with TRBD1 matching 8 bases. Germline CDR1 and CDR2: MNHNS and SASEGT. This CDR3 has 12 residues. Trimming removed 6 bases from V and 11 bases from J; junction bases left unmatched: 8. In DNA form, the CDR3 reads TGTGCCAGCAGCTATGACAGGGGTAGGGCTTTCTTT. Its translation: CASSYDRGRAFF.

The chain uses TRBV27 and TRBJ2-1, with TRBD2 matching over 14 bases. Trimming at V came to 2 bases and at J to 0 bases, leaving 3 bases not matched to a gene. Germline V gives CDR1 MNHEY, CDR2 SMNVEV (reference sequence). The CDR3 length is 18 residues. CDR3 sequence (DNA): TGTGCCAGCAGTTTAGGGACTAGCGGGAGAAGCTCCTACAATGAGCAGTTCTTC. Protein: CASSLGTSGRSSYNEQFF.

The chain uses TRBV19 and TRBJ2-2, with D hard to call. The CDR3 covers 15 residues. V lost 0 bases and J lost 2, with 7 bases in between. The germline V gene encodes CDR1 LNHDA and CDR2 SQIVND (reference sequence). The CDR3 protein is CASSIEVFNTGELFF. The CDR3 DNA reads TGTGCCAGTAGTATAGAGGTCTTTAACACCGGGGAGCTGTTTTTT.

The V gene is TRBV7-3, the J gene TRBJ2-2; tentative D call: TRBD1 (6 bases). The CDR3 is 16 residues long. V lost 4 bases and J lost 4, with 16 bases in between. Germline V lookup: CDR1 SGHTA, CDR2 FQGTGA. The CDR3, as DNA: TGTGCCAGCAGCTCGCAGGGGTCCATAGGCACCGGGGAGCTGTTTTTT. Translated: CASSSQGSIGTGELFF.

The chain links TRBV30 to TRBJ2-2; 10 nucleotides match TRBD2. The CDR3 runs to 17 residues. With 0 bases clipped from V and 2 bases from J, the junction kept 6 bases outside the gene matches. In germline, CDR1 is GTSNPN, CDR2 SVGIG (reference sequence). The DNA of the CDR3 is TGTGCCTGGAGTGTATCCCGGACTAGCGGCAACACCGGGGAGCTGTTTTTT. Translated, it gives CAWSVSRTSGNTGELFF.

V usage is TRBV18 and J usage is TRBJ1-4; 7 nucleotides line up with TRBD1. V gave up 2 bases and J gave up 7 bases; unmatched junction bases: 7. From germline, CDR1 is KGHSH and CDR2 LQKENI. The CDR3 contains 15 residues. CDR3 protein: CASSPNPQGVEKLFF. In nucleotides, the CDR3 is TGTGCCAGCTCACCAAACCCCCAGGGGGTTGAAAAACTGTTTTTT.

CDR3: CASSQEEASGRPGDETQYF. Here the CDR3 DNA reads TGCGCCAGCAGCCAAGAGGAGGCTAGCGGGCGACCCGGGGATGAGACCCAGTACTTC. The V and J genes are TRBV4-1 and TRBJ2-5; 8 bases match TRBD2. Germline CDR1 reads MGHRA; CDR2 reads YSYEKL. This CDR3 contains 19 residues. The V gene end was trimmed by 0 bases and the J gene end by 5 bases; junction bases not matched to a gene: 17.

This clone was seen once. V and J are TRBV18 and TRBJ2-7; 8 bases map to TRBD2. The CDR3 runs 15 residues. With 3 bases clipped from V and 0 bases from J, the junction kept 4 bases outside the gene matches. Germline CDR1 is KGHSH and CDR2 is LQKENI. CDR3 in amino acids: CASSPDSGISYEQYF. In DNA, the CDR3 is TGTGCCAGCTCACCGGATAGCGGGATCTCCTACGAGCAGTACTTC. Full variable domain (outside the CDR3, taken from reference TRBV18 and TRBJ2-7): NAGVMQNPRHLVRRRGQEARLRCSPMKGHSHVYWYRQLPEEGLKFMVYLQKENIIDESGMPKERFSAEFPKEGPSILRIQQVVRGDSAAYFCASSPDSGISYEQYFGPGTRLTVT.

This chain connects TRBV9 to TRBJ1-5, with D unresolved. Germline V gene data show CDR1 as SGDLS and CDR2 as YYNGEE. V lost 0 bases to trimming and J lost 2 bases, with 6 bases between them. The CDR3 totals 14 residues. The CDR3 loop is CASSVVQRNQPQHF. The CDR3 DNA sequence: TGTGCCAGCAGCGTAGTACAGCGCAATCAGCCCCAGCATTTT.

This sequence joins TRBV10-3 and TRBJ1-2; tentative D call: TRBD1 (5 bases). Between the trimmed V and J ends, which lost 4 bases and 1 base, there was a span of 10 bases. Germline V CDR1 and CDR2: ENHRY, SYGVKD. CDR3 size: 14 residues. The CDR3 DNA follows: TGTGCCATCAGTGTGGGGACCTTTAACTATGGCTACACCTTC. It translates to CAISVGTFNYGYTF.

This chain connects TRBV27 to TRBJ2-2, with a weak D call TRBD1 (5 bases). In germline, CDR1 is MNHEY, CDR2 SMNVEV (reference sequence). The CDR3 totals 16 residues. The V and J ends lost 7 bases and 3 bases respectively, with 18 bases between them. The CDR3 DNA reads TGTGCCAGCACCATAGACAGCTTTGGGGACACCGGGGAGCTGTTTTTT. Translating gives CASTIDSFGDTGELFF.

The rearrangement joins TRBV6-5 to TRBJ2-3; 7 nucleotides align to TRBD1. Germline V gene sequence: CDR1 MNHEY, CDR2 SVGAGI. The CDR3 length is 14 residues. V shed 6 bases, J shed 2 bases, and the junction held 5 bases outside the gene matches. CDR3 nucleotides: TGTGCCAGCAGGGCGACAGGGTCCACAGATACGCAGTATTTT. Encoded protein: CASRATGSTDTQYF.

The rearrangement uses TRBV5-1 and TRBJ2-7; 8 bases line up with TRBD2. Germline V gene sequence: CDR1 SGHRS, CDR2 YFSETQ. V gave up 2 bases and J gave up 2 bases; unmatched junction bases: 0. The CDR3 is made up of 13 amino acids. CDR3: CASSFGGAYEQYF. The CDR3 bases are TGCGCCAGCAGCTTCGGGGGGGCCTACGAGCAGTACTTC.

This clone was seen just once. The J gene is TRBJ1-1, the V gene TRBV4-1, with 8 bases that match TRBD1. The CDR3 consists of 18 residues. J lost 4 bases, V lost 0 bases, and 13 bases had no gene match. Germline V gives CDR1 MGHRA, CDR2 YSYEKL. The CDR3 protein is CASSQDPQNTGGITEAFF. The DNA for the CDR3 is TGCGCCAGCAGCCAAGATCCTCAAAATACAGGGGGAATCACTGAAGCTTTCTTT.

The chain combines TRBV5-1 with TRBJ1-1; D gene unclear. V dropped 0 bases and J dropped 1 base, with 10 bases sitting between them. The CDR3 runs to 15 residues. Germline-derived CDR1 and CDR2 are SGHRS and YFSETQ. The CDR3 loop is CASSLDQTPNTEAFF. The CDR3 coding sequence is TGCGCCAGCAGCTTGGACCAGACACCGAACACTGAAGCTTTCTTT.

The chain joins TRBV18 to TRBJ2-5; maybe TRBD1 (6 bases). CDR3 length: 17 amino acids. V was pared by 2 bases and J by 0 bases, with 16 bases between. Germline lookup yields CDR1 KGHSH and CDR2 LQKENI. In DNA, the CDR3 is TGTGCCAGCTCACCAGGCAGGGGCAATTGGTACCAAGAGACCCAGTACTTC. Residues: CASSPGRGNWYQETQYF.

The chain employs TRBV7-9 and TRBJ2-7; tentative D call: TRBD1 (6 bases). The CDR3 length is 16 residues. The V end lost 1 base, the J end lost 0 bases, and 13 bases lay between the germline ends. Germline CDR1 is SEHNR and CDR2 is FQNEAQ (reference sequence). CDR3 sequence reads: CASSLVGGGSSYEQYF. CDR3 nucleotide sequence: TGTGCCAGCAGCTTAGTAGGTGGGGGCTCCTCCTACGAGCAGTACTTC.

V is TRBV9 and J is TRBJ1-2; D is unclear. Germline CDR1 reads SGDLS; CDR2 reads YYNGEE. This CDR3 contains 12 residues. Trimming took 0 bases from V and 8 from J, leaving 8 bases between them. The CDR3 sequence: CASSVGSRGYTF. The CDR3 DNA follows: TGTGCCAGCAGCGTAGGCAGTCGGGGCTACACCTTC.

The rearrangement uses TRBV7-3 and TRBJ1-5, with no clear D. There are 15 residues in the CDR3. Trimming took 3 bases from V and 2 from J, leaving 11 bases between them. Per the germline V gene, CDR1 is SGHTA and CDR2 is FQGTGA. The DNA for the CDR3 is TGTGCCAGCAGCTTCCGAGACGGGGGCAATCAGCCCCAGCATTTT. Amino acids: CASSFRDGGNQPQHF.

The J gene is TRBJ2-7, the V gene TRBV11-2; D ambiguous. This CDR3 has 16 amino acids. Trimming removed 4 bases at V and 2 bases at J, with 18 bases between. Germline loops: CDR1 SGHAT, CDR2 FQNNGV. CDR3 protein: CASSSLVGQVTYEQYF. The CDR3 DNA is TGTGCCAGCAGCTCGCTCGTGGGCCAGGTTACCTACGAGCAGTACTTC. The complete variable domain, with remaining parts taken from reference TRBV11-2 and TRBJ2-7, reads EAGVAQSPRYKIIEKRQSVAFWCNPISGHATLYWYQQILGQGPKLLIQFQNNGVVDDSQLPKDRFSAERLKGVDSTLKIQPAKLEDSAVYLCASSSLVGQVTYEQYFGPGTRLTVT.